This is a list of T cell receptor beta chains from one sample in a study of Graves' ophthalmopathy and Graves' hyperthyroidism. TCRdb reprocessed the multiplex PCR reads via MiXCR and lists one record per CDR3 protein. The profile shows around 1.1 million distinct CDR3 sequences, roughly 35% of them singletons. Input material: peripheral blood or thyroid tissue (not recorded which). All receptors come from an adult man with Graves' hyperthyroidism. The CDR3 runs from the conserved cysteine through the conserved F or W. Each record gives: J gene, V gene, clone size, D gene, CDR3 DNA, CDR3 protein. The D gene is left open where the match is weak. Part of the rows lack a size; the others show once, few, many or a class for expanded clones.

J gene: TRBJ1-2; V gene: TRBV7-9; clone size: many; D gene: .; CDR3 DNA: TGTGCCAGCAGCCCTGATGCAGGGTTGGGAGGCTACACCTTC; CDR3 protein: CASSPDAGLGGYTF
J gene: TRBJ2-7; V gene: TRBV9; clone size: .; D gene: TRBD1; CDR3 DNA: TGTGCCAGCAGTTTTCAGCGGGACAGGGCTCCTATCCTCCACTACGAGCAGTACTTC; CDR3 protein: CASSFQRDRAPILHYEQYF
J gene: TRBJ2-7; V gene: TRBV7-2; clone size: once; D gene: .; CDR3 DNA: TGTGCCAGCAGCCGGTCGACCAACTACGAGCAGTACTTC; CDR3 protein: CASSRSTNYEQYF
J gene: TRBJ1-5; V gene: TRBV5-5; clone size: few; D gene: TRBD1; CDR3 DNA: TGTGCCAGCAGCCGGACAGGGGGTGACAATCAGCCCCAGCATTTT; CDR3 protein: CASSRTGGDNQPQHF
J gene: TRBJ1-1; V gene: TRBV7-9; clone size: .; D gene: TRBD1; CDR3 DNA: TGTGCCAGCAGCTTACTGGGACAGGGTGGTTCTGAAGCTTTCTTT; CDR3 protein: CASSLLGQGGSEAFF
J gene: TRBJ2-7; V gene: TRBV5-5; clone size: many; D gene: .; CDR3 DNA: TGTGCCAGCAGCTTCGCTGACTACGAGCAGTACTTC; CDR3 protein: CASSFADYEQYF
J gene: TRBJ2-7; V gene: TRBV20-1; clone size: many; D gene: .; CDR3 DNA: TGCAGTGCTAGAGACCCCCCCAATACGAGCTCCTACGAGCAGTACTTC; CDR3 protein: CSARDPPNTSSYEQYF
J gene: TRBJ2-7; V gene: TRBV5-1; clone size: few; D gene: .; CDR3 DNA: TGCGCCAGCAGCTTGTTAAGGGGATCCGACGAGCAGTACTTC; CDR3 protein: CASSLLRGSDEQYF
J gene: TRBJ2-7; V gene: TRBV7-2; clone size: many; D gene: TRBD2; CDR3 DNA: TGTGCCAGCAGCTTAGTACCGACTAGCATCTACGAGCAGTACTTC; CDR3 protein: CASSLVPTSIYEQYF
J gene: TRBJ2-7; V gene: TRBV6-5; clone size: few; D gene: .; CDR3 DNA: TGTGCCAGCAGGTCCGGGTTCCCCTACGAGCAGTACTTC; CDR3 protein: CASRSGFPYEQYF
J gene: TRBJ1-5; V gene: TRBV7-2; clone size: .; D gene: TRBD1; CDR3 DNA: TGTGCCAGCAGCCCGGGACAGGGATCGTATCCCCAGCATTTT; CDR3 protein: CASSPGQGSYPQHF
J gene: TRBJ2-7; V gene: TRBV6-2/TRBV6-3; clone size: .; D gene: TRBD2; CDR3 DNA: TGTGCCAGCGGGTTGGGACTAGCGGGAACCTACGAGCAGTACTTC; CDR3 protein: CASGLGLAGTYEQYF
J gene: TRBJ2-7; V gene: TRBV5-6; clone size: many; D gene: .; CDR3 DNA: TGTGCCAGCAGCTTGTCGGGGTCCCCGTACGAGCAGTACTTC; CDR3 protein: CASSLSGSPYEQYF
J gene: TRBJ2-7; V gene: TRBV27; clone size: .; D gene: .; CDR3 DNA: TGTGCCAGCAGTTTTACCCCCGCCAGGGATAAGCAGTACTTC; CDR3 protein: CASSFTPARDKQYF
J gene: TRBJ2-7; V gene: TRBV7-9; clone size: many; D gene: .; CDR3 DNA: TGTGCCAGCAGCTTAGCGAACAGACTCTCCGAGCAGTACTTC; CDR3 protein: CASSLANRLSEQYF
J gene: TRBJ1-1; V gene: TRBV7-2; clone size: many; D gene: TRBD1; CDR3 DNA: TGTGCCAGCAGCAGAACAGGGGATCGAACTGAAGCTTTCTTT; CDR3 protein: CASSRTGDRTEAFF
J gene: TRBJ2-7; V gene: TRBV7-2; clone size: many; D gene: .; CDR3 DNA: TGTGCCAGCAGTCGAGGGGGTGCTAGCAGCTACGAGCAGTACTTC; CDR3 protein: CASSRGGASSYEQYF
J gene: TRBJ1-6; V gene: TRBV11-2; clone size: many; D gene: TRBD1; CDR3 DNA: TGTGCCAGCAGCTTAGACCGGACAGGGCTTACCCTCCACTTT; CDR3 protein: CASSLDRTGLTLHF
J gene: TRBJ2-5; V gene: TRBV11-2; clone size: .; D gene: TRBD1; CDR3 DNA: TGTGCCAGCAGCTTAGATCAGGGGGTAGAGACCCAGTACTTC; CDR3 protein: CASSLDQGVETQYF
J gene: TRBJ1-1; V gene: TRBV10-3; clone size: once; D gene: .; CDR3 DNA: TGTGCCATCGGGACGTTAGAGATGAACACTGAAGCTTTCTTT; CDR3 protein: CAIGTLEMNTEAFF
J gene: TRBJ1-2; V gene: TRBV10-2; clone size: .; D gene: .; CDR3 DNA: TGCGCCAGCGTTGCGGGGGGCGTTAACTATGGCTACACCTTC; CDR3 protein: CASVAGGVNYGYTF
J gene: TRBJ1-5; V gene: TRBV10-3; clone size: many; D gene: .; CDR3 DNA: TGTGCCATCAGTGAGCGGGGTGGTGATCAGCCCCAGCATTTT; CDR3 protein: CAISERGGDQPQHF
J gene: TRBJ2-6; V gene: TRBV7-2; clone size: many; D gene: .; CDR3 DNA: TGTGCCACTACCCGCGGCGCTAACTCTGGGGCCAACGTCCTGACTTTC; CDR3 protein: CATTRGANSGANVLTF
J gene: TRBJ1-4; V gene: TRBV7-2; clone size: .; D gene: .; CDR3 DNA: TGTGCCAGCAGCTGGGGCTTTAATGAAAAACTGTTTTTT; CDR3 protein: CASSWGFNEKLFF
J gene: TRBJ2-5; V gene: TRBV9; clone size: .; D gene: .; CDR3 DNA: TGTGCCAGCAGCGTAAGACAGCCGGGAGAGACCCAGTACTTC; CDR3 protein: CASSVRQPGETQYF
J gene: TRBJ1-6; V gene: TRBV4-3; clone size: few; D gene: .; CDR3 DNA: TGCGCCAGCAGCCAAGGGGGGGAGAGCTCCTATAATTCACCCCTCCACTTT; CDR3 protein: CASSQGGESSYNSPLHF
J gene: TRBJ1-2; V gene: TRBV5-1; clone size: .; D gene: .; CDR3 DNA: TGCGCCAGCAGCTTGGAACCTTCGCAGGCCAACTATGGCTACACCTTC; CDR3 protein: CASSLEPSQANYGYTF
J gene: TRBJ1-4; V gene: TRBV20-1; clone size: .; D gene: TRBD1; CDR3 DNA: TGCAGTGCTGAAGTGGAACAGGGGAGTGAAAAACTGTTTTTT; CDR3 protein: CSAEVEQGSEKLFF
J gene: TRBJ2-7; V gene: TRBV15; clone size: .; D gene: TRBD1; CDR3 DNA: TGTGCCACCAGCAGTTTCCGGGACAGCTCATACGAGCAGTACTTC; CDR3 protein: CATSSFRDSSYEQYF
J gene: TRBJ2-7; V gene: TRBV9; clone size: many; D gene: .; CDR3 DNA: TGTGCCAGCAGCGACCCCCGCAGCTACGAGCAGTACTTC; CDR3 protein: CASSDPRSYEQYF
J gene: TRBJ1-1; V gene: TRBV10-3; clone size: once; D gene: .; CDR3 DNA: TGTGCCATCAGTGAGGCGGACAACACTGAAGCTTTCTTT; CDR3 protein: CAISEADNTEAFF
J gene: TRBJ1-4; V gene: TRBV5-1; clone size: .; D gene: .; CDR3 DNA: TGCGCCAGCAGCTTGGGTTCGGGACGGGGTAATGAAAAACTGTTTTTT; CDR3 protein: CASSLGSGRGNEKLFF
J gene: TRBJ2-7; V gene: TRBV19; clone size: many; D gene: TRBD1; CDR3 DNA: TGTGCCAGTAATTTAGGAGGGACAGGGGCGCCCTACGAGCAGTACTTC; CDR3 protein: CASNLGGTGAPYEQYF
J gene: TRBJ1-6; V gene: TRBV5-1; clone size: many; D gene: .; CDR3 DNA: TGCGCCAGCAGCTTGCAGAGGGGAGAAAATTCACCCCTCCACTTT; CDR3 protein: CASSLQRGENSPLHF
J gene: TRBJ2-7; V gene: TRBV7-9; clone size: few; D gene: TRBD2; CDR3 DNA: TGTGCCAGCAGCTTACTTTCTAGCGGGAGGGCTGGCGAGCAGTACTTC; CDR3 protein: CASSLLSSGRAGEQYF
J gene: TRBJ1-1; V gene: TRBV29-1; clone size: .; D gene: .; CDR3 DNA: TGCAGCGTTTTGGGAGCGAACACTGAAGCTTTCTTT; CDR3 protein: CSVLGANTEAFF
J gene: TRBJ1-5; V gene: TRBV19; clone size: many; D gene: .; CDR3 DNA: TGTGCCAGTAGCTATCCGTCCAATCAGCCCCAGCATTTT; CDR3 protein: CASSYPSNQPQHF